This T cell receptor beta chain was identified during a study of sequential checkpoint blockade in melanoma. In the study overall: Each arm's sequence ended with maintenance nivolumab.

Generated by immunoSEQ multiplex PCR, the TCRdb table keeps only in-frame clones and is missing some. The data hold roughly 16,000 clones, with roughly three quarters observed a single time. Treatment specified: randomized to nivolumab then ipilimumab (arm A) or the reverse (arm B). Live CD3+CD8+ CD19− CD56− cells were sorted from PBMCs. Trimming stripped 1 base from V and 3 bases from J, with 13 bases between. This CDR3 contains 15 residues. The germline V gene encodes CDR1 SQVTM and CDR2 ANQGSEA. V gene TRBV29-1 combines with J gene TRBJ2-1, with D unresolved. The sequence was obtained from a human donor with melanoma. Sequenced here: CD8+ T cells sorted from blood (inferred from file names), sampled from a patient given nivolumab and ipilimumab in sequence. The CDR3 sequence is CSVEGESVNYNEQFF. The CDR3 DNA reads TGCAGCGTTGAAGGTGAGAGCGTCAACTACAATGAGCAGTTCTTC.